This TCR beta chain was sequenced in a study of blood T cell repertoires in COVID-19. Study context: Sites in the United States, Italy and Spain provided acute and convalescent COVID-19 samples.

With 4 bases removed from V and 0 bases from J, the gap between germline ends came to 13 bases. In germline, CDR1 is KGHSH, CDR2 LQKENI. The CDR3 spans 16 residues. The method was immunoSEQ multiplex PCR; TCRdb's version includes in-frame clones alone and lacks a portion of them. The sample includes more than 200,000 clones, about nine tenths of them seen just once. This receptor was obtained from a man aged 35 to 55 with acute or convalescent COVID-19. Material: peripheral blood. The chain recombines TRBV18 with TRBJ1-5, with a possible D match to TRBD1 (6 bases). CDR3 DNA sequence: TGTGCCAGCTCACAGGGGCAGGGGAGTAGCAATCAGCCCCAGCATTTT. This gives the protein CASSQGQGSSNQPQHF.